Below, 13 T cell receptor beta chains from the same sample are listed, as sequenced in a study of vaccination and CD4 T cells after COVID-19. Their recognized antigens are unknown. Cultured CD4+ T-cell DNA underwent Oncomine TCR Beta short-read sequencing. TCRdb ran MiXCR on the PCR reads and lists one entry per CDR3 protein. This table holds about 22,000 distinct CDR3 sequences, roughly two fifths found once. Specified treatment: approximately nine-day PBMC culture with coronavirus spike peptide pools or control peptides (ViraFEST assay). The sample in question was CD4+ T cells from blood, cultured in vitro, obtained before SARS-CoV-2 vaccination. These receptors were obtained from a human donor who had recovered from COVID-19.

This sequence joins TRBV19 and TRBJ2-3; D tentatively reads TRBD1 or TRBD2 (5 bases each). V shed 4 bases and J shed 2 bases, with 13 bases lying between them. Germline V lookup: CDR1 LNHDA, CDR2 SQIVND (reference sequence). This CDR3 is 15 amino acids long. The CDR3 coding sequence is TGTGCCAGTAGTACCGGGACCGAGAACACAGATACGCAGTATTTT. This translates into CASSTGTENTDTQYF.

This clonotype was found a few times. This chain joins TRBV19 and TRBJ2-2; D gene ambiguous. Between the trimmed V and J ends, which lost 2 bases and 4 bases, there was a span of 8 bases. Germline CDR1 reads LNHDA; CDR2 reads SQIVND (reference sequence). The CDR3 sequence is 14 residues long. CDR3 sequence reads: CASSIQTPTGELFF. Written as DNA, the CDR3 is TGTGCCAGTAGTATACAGACTCCCACCGGGGAGCTGTTTTTT.

The chain employs TRBV12-3 or TRBV12-4 and TRBJ1-6, with a possible D match to TRBD1 (6 bases). With 5 bases removed from V and 9 bases from J, the gap between germline ends came to 11 bases. The length of the CDR3 is 13 residues. The CDR3 DNA reads TGTGCCAGCAGTAAACAGGGTCCTTCACCCCTCCACTTT. This sequence encodes CASSKQGPSPLHF.

The V and J genes are TRBV15 and TRBJ1-3; D not resolved. The length of the CDR3 is 14 residues. CDR1 LNHNV and CDR2 YYDKDF come from the germline V gene (reference sequence). The germline V and J ends were trimmed by 0 bases and 8 bases, with 11 bases remaining between them. The CDR3 nucleotides are TGTGCCACCAGCAGAGACCTGAGAGGAGACACCATATATTTT. It encodes CATSRDLRGDTIYF.

This clonotype appeared a few times. The gene calls are TRBV7-2 and TRBJ1-2; no clear D. V shed 4 bases and J shed 4 bases, with 10 bases lying between them. The CDR3 has 13 amino acids. Germline lookup yields CDR1 SGHTA and CDR2 FQGNSA. The CDR3 reads CASSSWTGYGYTF. The CDR3 DNA sequence: TGTGCCAGCAGCTCGTGGACTGGCTATGGCTACACCTTC.

The rearrangement uses TRBV27 and TRBJ1-1, with D perhaps TRBD1 (6 bases). CDR3 size: 16 residues. Germline V gene data show CDR1 as MNHEY and CDR2 as SMNVEV (reference sequence). Trimming removed 5 bases at V and 1 base at J, with 17 bases between. CDR3 bases: TGTGCCAGCAGTCCGATCGAACAGGGTGCGAACACTGAAGCTTTCTTT. Translated, it gives CASSPIEQGANTEAFF.

The rearrangement uses TRBV27 and TRBJ1-2, with 7 bases aligning to TRBD1. This CDR3 comprises 15 residues. Germline CDR1 MNHEY, CDR2 SMNVEV (reference sequence). Trimming removed 7 bases from V and 2 bases from J; junction bases left unmatched: 10. CDR3 in DNA: TGTGCCAGCACCACCTGGACAGGTGCGAACTATGGCTACACCTTC. This codes for CASTTWTGANYGYTF.

This sequence joins TRBV7-9 and TRBJ2-2; D might be TRBD1 (6 bases). The CDR3 spans 15 residues. Trimming pared 5 bases from V and 0 bases from J, leaving 10 bases between. The germline CDR1 and CDR2 sequences are SEHNR and FQNEAQ (reference sequence). The CDR3 is CASSPRQANTGELFF. The DNA for the CDR3 is TGTGCCAGCAGCCCACGACAGGCGAACACCGGGGAGCTGTTTTTT.

This chain links TRBV27 with TRBJ2-7; TRBD2 matches 10 bases. There are 14 residues in the CDR3. CDR1 is MNHEY and CDR2 is SMNVEV in the germline V gene (reference sequence). Trimming at V came to 7 bases and at J to 4 bases, leaving 7 bases not matched to a gene. CDR3 protein: CASKEKREGYEQYF. DNA for the CDR3: TGTGCCAGCAAGGAGAAGCGGGAGGGGTACGAGCAGTACTTC.

The V call is TRBV2, the J call TRBJ2-7; D is ambiguous. Germline CDR1 is SNHLY and CDR2 is FYNNEI. Trimming took off 4 bases at V and 5 bases at J, with 18 bases between the two ends. The CDR3 contains 15 residues. The CDR3 nucleotides are TGTGCCAGCAGTGGACCGGGCCCCATTCCCAACGAGCAGTACTTC. Amino acid sequence: CASSGPGPIPNEQYF.

The chain joins TRBV6-2 or TRBV6-3 to TRBJ1-2, with D tentatively TRBD1 (6 bases). The ends were cut back, 2 bases at V and 8 bases at J, with 18 bases in the middle. Germline CDR1 is MNHEY and CDR2 is SVGEGT. The CDR3 loop spans 15 amino acids. This CDR3 reads CASSYMRGVYGGYTF. DNA of the CDR3: TGTGCCAGCAGTTACATGAGGGGGGTCTACGGCGGCTACACCTTC.

V gene TRBV19 combines with J gene TRBJ2-3, with D unresolved. The V end was cut by 5 bases, the J end by 2 bases, with 14 bases between. In germline, CDR1 is LNHDA, CDR2 SQIVND (reference sequence). This CDR3 spans 15 amino acids. Here the CDR3 DNA reads TGTGCCAGTAGTCTTTCGACGGTCCCCACAGATACGCAGTATTTT. Residues: CASSLSTVPTDTQYF. The whole variable domain, remainder taken from reference TRBV19 and TRBJ2-3, is DGGITQSPKYLFRKEGQNVTLSCEQNLNHDAMYWYRQDPGQGLRLIYYSQIVNDFQKGDIAEGYSVSREKKESFPLTVTSAQKNPTAFYLCASSLSTVPTDTQYFGPGTRLTVL.

The chain joins TRBV2 to TRBJ1-5; D not resolved. Per the germline V gene, CDR1 is SNHLY and CDR2 is FYNNEI. Between the trimmed V and J ends, which lost 3 bases and 4 bases, there was a span of 4 bases. This CDR3 contains 12 residues. CDR3 residues: CASSDRNQPQHF. CDR3 DNA: TGTGCCAGCAGTGACAGGAATCAGCCCCAGCATTTT. The variable domain in full, completed from reference TRBV2 and TRBJ1-5, reads EPEVTQTPSHQVTQMGQEVILRCVPISNHLYFYWYRQILGQKVEFLVSFYNNEISEKSEIFDDQFSVERPDGSNFTLKIRSTKLEDSAMYFCASSDRNQPQHFGDGTRLSIL.